The 27 T cell receptor beta chains presented below share a single source sample, sequenced in a study of blood T cell repertoires in COVID-19. The repertoire was sequenced with immunoSEQ multiplex PCR; TCRdb's copy has only in-frame clones and lacks some. The data show more than 65,000 clones, around 76% seen once. The sequencing input was peripheral blood. The receptors originated from a woman of 80 years or more with acute or convalescent COVID-19.

The chain has TRBV6-5 and TRBJ2-5; D may be TRBD2 (6 bases). V lost 6 bases to trimming and J lost 5 bases, with 7 bases between them. The germline V gene has CDR1 MNHEY and CDR2 SVGAGI. This CDR3 has 11 amino acids. This CDR3 is CASSGGETQYF. Written as DNA, the CDR3 is TGTGCCAGCAGCGGGGGTGAGACCCAGTACTTC.

This sequence joins TRBV27 and TRBJ1-1; D unclear. The CDR3 covers 13 residues. V lost 5 bases, J lost 0 bases, and 7 bases lay in between. Germline V gives CDR1 MNHEY, CDR2 SMNVEV (reference sequence). Here the CDR3 DNA reads TGTGCCAGCAGTCACACACTGAACACTGAAGCTTTCTTT. Its translation is CASSHTLNTEAFF.

The chain joins TRBV20-1 to TRBJ2-3; D is unresolved. Trimming stripped 2 bases from V and 8 bases from J, with 8 bases between. The CDR3 has 11 amino acids. CDR1 is DFQATT, CDR2 SNEGSKA, per germline (reference sequence). CDR3 sequence: CSARFRVTQYF. CDR3 in DNA: TGCAGTGCTAGATTCCGAGTTACGCAGTATTTT.

The chain combines TRBV24-1 with TRBJ1-1; no firm D call. The germline V gene encodes CDR1 KGHDR and CDR2 SFDVKD. V was clipped by 2 bases and J by 7 bases, with 10 bases between them. There are 13 residues in the CDR3. CDR3 residues: CATSDWALREAFF. DNA of the CDR3: TGTGCCACCAGTGATTGGGCATTACGTGAAGCTTTCTTT.

J is TRBJ2-3 and V is TRBV28; TRBD2 aligns across 9 bases. The CDR3 totals 20 residues. V lost 5 bases, J lost 1 base, and 19 bases stayed unmatched. Germline assignment: CDR1 MDHEN and CDR2 SYDVKM. The CDR3 coding sequence is TGTGCCAGCAGTGACATAGGATTAGCGGGAGAGGATGCACGCACAGATACGCAGTATTTT. Amino acids: CASSDIGLAGEDARTDTQYF.

DNA for the CDR3: TGTGCCAGCAGTTTCAGGGGGACTAACTATGGCTACACCTTC. It specifies CASSFRGTNYGYTF. J is TRBJ1-2 and V is TRBV28, with TRBD1 matching over 7 bases. The trim removed 3 bases at V and 0 bases at J, leaving 1 base unmatched. Germline V gene data show CDR1 as MDHEN and CDR2 as SYDVKM. The CDR3 runs 14 residues.

The genes are TRBV27 and TRBJ2-7, with 8 bases fitting TRBD2. The germline CDR1 and CDR2 sequences are MNHEY and SMNVEV (reference sequence). The V segment lost 5 bases and the J segment 2 bases; nucleotides outside the gene matches: 5. The CDR3 extends over 14 amino acids. The CDR3 DNA is TGTGCCAGCAGTGACCCGGGGGGGCCCTACGAGCAGTACTTC. Protein: CASSDPGGPYEQYF.

In its sample, this clone was seen a few times. The chain uses TRBV18 and TRBJ2-1, with TRBD2 as a possible D gene (6 bases). V gave up 2 bases and J gave up 8 bases, with 16 bases separating them. The length of the CDR3 is 15 residues. From germline, CDR1 is KGHSH and CDR2 LQKENI. CDR3 coding DNA: TGTGCCAGCTCACCATGGGACTGGGGTTCGGATGAGCAGTTCTTC. It yields the protein CASSPWDWGSDEQFF. The full variable domain, completed using reference TRBV18 and TRBJ2-1, is NAGVMQNPRHLVRRRGQEARLRCSPMKGHSHVYWYRQLPEEGLKFMVYLQKENIIDESGMPKERFSAEFPKEGPSILRIQQVVRGDSAAYFCASSPWDWGSDEQFFGPGTRLTVL.

The V gene is TRBV28, the J gene TRBJ1-5; D not certain. V shed 7 bases and J shed 3 bases, with 16 bases lying between them. CDR1 and CDR2 from the germline V gene are MDHEN and SYDVKM. The CDR3 consists of 15 residues. The CDR3 loop is CASNSMGRVNQPQHF. CDR3 nucleotide sequence: TGTGCCAGCAATTCCATGGGGAGAGTCAATCAGCCCCAGCATTTT.

This clone was detected once. This chain uses TRBV11-3 with TRBJ2-1; a possible D gene is TRBD1 (6 bases). The CDR3 spans 17 residues. Germline V gene data show CDR1 as SGHNT and CDR2 as YENEEA. Trimming removed 2 bases at V and 1 base at J, with 15 bases between. The CDR3: CASSLRGRGFSYNEQFF. DNA of the CDR3: TGTGCCAGCAGCTTACGGGGCAGGGGATTTTCCTACAATGAGCAGTTCTTC.

This clone has just one count. The chain carries TRBV5-1 and TRBJ2-7, with D perhaps TRBD2 (5 bases). CDR3 length: 15 residues. V was pared by 2 bases and J by 5 bases, with 17 bases between. Germline CDR1 is SGHRS and CDR2 is YFSETQ. The CDR3 nucleotides are TGCGCCAGCAGCTTAAACCCCGGGAACAGCCACGAGCAGTACTTC. Its translation is CASSLNPGNSHEQYF.

In its sample, this clone was seen once. The CDR3 DNA reads as TGCAGCGTTGGAGGGGACAGGGGGCGCAATGAGCAGTTCTTC. Translated: CSVGGDRGRNEQFF. The chain combines TRBV29-1 with TRBJ2-1; 12 bases match TRBD1. J was trimmed by 6 bases and V by 4 bases; bases with no gene match: 4. Germline CDR1 SQVTM, CDR2 ANQGSEA. The CDR3 is 14 residues long.

This clone was recorded once. The chain has TRBV5-6 and TRBJ2-3; TRBD1 might be the D (6 bases). The ends were cut back, 4 bases at V and 3 bases at J, with 15 bases in the middle. Germline V gene lookup returns CDR1 SGHDT and CDR2 YYEEEE. The CDR3 spans 15 residues. The CDR3 sequence is CASSIDGQWTDTQYF. In nucleotides, the CDR3 is TGTGCCAGCAGCATTGACGGACAGTGGACAGATACGCAGTATTTT.

The chain recombines TRBV9 with TRBJ2-1, with 7 bases aligning to TRBD1. From germline, CDR1 is SGDLS and CDR2 YYNGEE. The trim removed 4 bases at V and 8 bases at J, leaving 3 bases unmatched. The CDR3 sequence is 12 residues long. The CDR3 loop is CASSRQGYEQFF. The CDR3 DNA reads as TGTGCCAGCAGCCGACAGGGCTATGAGCAGTTCTTC.

The CDR3 region has the DNA TGTGCCAGCAGCCTAGGGACAGACTATGGCTACACCTTC. This translates into CASSLGTDYGYTF. The chain uses TRBV7-9 and TRBJ1-2; 7 nucleotides line up with TRBD1. There are 13 residues in the CDR3. Germline V gene data show CDR1 as SEHNR and CDR2 as FQNEAQ (reference sequence). J was trimmed by 3 bases and V by 5 bases; bases with no gene match: 3.

This chain connects TRBV12-3 or TRBV12-4 to TRBJ1-1; D unresolved. Trimming pared 6 bases from V and 5 bases from J, leaving 10 bases between. There are 12 residues in the CDR3. Here the CDR3 reads CASRRERTEAFF. In nucleotides, the CDR3 is TGTGCCAGCAGGAGGGAACGTACTGAAGCTTTCTTT.

The V gene is TRBV9, the J gene TRBJ2-1, with D maybe TRBD2 (6 bases). In germline, CDR1 is SGDLS, CDR2 YYNGEE. The CDR3 runs to 16 residues. V gave up 0 bases and J gave up 3 bases, with 13 bases separating them. CDR3 region: CASSVVPTAGYNEQFF. The CDR3 DNA reads TGTGCCAGCAGCGTAGTCCCTACAGCGGGCTACAATGAGCAGTTCTTC.

CDR3 loop: CASSEITVSGNTIYF. In DNA, the CDR3 is TGTGCCAGCAGTGAAATTACGGTCTCTGGAAACACCATATATTTT. J is TRBJ1-3 and V is TRBV2, with no clear D. The CDR3 extends over 15 amino acids. Per the germline V gene, CDR1 is SNHLY and CDR2 is FYNNEI. The germline V and J ends were trimmed by 2 bases and 0 bases, with 8 bases remaining between them.

The gene calls are TRBV6-6 and TRBJ1-1; TRBD1 aligns across 12 bases. The length of the CDR3 is 18 residues. Germline CDR1 MNHNY, CDR2 SVGAGI (reference sequence). The ends lost 5 bases at V and 1 base at J; junction bases unmatched: 11. The CDR3 region is CASSRTGQGALGNTEAFF. In DNA form, the CDR3 reads TGTGCCAGCAGTCGAACGGGACAGGGGGCGCTCGGGAACACTGAAGCTTTCTTT.

This clone was picked up a small number of times. The chain uses TRBV7-8 and TRBJ2-7; D gene ambiguous. The germline V gene encodes CDR1 SGHVS and CDR2 FQNEAQ. V was clipped by 2 bases and J by 5 bases, with 13 bases between them. The CDR3 is 14 amino acids. CDR3 DNA: TGTGCCAGCAGCTTACTCAGGCTGGGTAACGAGCAGTACTTC. Translated, it gives CASSLLRLGNEQYF.

This clone was counted once. The chain is built from TRBV5-1 and TRBJ2-2; D ambiguous. Germline V gene data show CDR1 as SGHRS and CDR2 as YFSETQ. The CDR3 length is 16 residues. Trimming took 4 bases from V and 1 from J, leaving 14 bases between them. CDR3 sequence (DNA): TGCGCCAGCAGCCGGGTGGGTGGCGGGAACACCGGGGAGCTGTTTTTT. Residues: CASSRVGGGNTGELFF.

This chain connects TRBV15 to TRBJ1-3, with D perhaps TRBD1 (6 bases). Trimming removed 5 bases from V and 4 bases from J, with 15 bases in between. Germline lookup yields CDR1 LNHNV and CDR2 YYDKDF (reference sequence). The CDR3 runs to 15 residues. The CDR3 protein is CATSARSGGGNTIYF. CDR3 coding DNA: TGTGCCACCAGCGCCCGAAGCGGGGGCGGAAACACCATATATTTT.

This clone was detected once. This chain links TRBV7-9 with TRBJ1-2; D may be TRBD1 (5 bases). The V gene's germline CDR1 is SEHNR and CDR2 FQNEAQ (reference sequence). This CDR3 is built from 14 residues. Trimming removed 5 bases at V and 4 bases at J, with 14 bases between. CDR3 nucleotides: TGTGCCAGCAGCCCCCAGGGTACGGGCTATGGCTACACCTTC. Translating it yields CASSPQGTGYGYTF.

The chain joins TRBV19 to TRBJ1-5; 7 bases are shared with TRBD1. V was clipped by 3 bases and J by 2 bases; unmatched bases: 4. The CDR3 extends over 15 amino acids. The germline CDR1 and CDR2 sequences are LNHDA and SQIVND (reference sequence). CDR3 bases: TGTGCCAGTAGTATCGAGGGGGCTCGCAATCAGCCCCAGCATTTT. It is translated as CASSIEGARNQPQHF.

The chain couples TRBV7-2 to TRBJ2-2; possibly TRBD2 for D (6 bases). The germline V gene encodes CDR1 SGHTA and CDR2 FQGNSA. V was cut by 6 bases and J by 7 bases, with 9 bases left in between. The CDR3 contains 12 residues. For the CDR3, the DNA is TGTGCCAGCAGTGTGGGGGGCGGGGAGCTGTTTTTT. It yields the protein CASSVGGGELFF.

The rearrangement joins TRBV20-1 to TRBJ2-1, with a possible D match to TRBD2 (6 bases). The V end was cut by 3 bases, the J end by 6 bases, with 18 bases between. This CDR3 spans 15 amino acids. CDR1 and CDR2 (germline): DFQATT, SNEGSKA (reference sequence). The CDR3 bases are TGCAGTGCTAGTATACTCGCGGGAAGTTTCAATGAGCAGTTCTTC. Amino acid sequence: CSASILAGSFNEQFF.

V is TRBV28 and J is TRBJ1-3, with a weak D call TRBD1 (6 bases). Germline V lookup: CDR1 MDHEN, CDR2 SYDVKM. The CDR3 sequence is 13 residues long. The V end was cut by 8 bases, the J end by 4 bases, with 12 bases between. CDR3 residues: CASVQGGGNTIYF. The CDR3, as DNA: TGTGCCAGCGTACAGGGAGGGGGAAACACCATATATTTT.